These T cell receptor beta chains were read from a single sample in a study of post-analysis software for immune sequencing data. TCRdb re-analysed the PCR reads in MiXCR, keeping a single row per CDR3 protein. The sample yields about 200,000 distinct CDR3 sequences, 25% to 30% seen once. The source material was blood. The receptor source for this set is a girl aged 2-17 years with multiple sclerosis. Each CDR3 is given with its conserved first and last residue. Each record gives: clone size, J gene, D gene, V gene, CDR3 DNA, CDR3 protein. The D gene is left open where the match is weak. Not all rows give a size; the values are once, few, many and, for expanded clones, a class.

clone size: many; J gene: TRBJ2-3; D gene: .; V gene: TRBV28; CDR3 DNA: TGTGCCAGCAGATCACCCGGAGGAGATACGCAGTATTTT; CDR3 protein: CASRSPGGDTQYF
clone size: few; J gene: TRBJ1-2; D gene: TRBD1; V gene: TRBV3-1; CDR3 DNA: TGTGCCAGCAGCCCCCGATGGCAGGGGGTCGGCTACACCTTC; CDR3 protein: CASSPRWQGVGYTF
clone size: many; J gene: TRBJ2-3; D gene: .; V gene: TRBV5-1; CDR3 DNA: TGCGCCAGCAGCCTCCCTGGCACAGATACGCAGTATTTT; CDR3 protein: CASSLPGTDTQYF
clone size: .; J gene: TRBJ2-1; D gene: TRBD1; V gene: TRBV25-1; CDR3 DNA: TGTGCCAGCAGTTCCCGAGGAAGACAGGGGGCAATCAATGAGCAGTTCTTC; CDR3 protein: CASSSRGRQGAINEQFF
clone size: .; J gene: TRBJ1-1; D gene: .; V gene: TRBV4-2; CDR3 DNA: TGTGCCAGCAGCTGGGACCCCGACAGGATTGAAGCTTTCTTT; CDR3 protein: CASSWDPDRIEAFF
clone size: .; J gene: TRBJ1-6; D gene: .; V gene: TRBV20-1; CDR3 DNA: TGCAGTGCTAGAGTTGGGGGGCCAGATTCACCCCTCCACTTT; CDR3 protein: CSARVGGPDSPLHF
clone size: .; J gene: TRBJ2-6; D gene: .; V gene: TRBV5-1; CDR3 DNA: TGCGCCAGCAGTATGGGAGGACCGCGGTCTGGGGCCAACGTCCCGACTTTC; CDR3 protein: CASSMGGPRSGANVPTF
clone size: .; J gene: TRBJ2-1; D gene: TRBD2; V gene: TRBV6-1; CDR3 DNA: TGTGCCAGCAGCCGTACTAGCGGGGGGGGATTTTACAATGAGCAGTTCTTC; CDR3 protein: CASSRTSGGGFYNEQFF
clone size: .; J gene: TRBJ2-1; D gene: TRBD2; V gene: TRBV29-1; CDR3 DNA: TGCAGCGTTTCCGGGACTAACGGGAGTAGCCCTGAGCAGTTCTTC; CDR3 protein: CSVSGTNGSSPEQFF
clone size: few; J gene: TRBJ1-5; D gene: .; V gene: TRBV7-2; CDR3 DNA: TGTGCCAGCAGCTTGGAGGGGTGGGTTCAGCCCCAGCATTTT; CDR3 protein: CASSLEGWVQPQHF
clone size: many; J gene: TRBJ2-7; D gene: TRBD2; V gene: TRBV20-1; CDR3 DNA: TGCAGTGCTAGAGAGCCGGCTAGCGGATCCTCTGGGAGGCAGTACTTC; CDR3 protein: CSAREPASGSSGRQYF
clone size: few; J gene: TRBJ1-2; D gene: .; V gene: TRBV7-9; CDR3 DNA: TGTGCCAGCAGCTTAGCTCTAGGGATCGGTAATAGCTACACCTTC; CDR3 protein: CASSLALGIGNSYTF
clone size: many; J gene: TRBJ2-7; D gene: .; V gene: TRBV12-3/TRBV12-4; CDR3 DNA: TGTGCCAGCAGCCTTGGCAGTTACGAGCAGTACTTC; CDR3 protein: CASSLGSYEQYF
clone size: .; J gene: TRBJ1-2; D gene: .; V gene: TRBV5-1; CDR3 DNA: TGCGCCAGCAGCTTGGGACAGATAGACTATGGCTACACCTTC; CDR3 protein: CASSLGQIDYGYTF
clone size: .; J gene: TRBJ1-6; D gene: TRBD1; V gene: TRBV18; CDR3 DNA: TGTGCCAGCTCGGGACAGGGCCCCTATAATTCACCCCTCCACTTT; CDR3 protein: CASSGQGPYNSPLHF